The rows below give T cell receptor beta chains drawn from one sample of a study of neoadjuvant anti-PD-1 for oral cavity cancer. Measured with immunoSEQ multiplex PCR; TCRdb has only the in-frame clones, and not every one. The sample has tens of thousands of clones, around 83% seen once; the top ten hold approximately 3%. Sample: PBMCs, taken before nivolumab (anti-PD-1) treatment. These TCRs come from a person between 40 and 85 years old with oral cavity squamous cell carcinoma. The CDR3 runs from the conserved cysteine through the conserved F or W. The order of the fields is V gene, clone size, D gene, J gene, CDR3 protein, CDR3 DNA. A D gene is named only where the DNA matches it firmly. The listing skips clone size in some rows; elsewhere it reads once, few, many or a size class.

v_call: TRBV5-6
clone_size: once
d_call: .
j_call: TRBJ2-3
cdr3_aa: CASSLGFGGSDTQYF
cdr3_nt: TGTGCCAGCAGCTTGGGATTTGGGGGTTCGGATACGCAGTATTTT

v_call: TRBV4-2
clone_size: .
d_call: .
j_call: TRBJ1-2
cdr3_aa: CASSGGPRNGRYGYTF
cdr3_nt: TGTGCCAGCAGCGGCGGGCCGCGGAACGGACGCTATGGCTACACCTTC

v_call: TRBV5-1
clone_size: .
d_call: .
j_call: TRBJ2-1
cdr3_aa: CASSLEAGDEEQFF
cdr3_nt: TGCGCCAGCAGCTTGGAGGCAGGGGACGAGGAGCAGTTCTTC

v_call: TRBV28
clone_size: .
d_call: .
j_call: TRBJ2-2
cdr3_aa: CASGIGGRNTGELFF
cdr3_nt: TGTGCCAGCGGAATCGGGGGGCGAAACACCGGGGAGCTGTTTTTT

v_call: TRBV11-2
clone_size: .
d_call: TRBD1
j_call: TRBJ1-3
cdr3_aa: CASSQLRDRVSNSGNTIYF
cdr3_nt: TGTGCCAGCAGCCAATTGAGGGACAGGGTATCTAACTCTGGAAACACCATATATTTT

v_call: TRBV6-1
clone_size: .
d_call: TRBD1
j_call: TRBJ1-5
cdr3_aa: CASRAIRGDQPQHF
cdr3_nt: TGTGCCAGCAGGGCAATCAGGGGGGATCAGCCCCAGCATTTT

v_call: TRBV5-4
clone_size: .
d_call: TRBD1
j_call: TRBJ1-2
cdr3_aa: CASSLFRQGVDGYTF
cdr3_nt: TGTGCCAGCAGCTTGTTTCGGCAGGGGGTGGATGGCTACACCTTC

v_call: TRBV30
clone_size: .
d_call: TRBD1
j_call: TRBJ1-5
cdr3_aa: CAWRGGGGPQPQHF
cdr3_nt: TGTGCCTGGCGGGGGGGAGGGGGCCCTCAGCCCCAGCATTTT

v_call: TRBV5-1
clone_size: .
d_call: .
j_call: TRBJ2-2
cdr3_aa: CASSASLGQPTGELFF
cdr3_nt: TGCGCCAGCAGCGCCAGCCTAGGACAACCCACCGGGGAGCTGTTTTTT

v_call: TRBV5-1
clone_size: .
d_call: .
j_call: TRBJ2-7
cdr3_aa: CASSFGDSGPVEQYF
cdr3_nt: TGCGCCAGCAGCTTTGGAGACAGCGGGCCGGTTGAGCAGTACTTC

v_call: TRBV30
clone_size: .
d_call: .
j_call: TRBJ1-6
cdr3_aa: CAWSSPSFNSPLHF
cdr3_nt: TGTGCCTGGAGTTCGCCCAGCTTCAATTCACCCCTCCACTTT

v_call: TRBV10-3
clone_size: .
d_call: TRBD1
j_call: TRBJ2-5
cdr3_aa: CAISAQGDQETQYF
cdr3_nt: TGTGCCATCAGTGCACAGGGGGATCAAGAGACCCAGTACTTC

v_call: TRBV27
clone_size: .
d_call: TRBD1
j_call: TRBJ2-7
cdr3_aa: CASSSGGSYEQYF
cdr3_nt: TGTGCCAGCAGTTCAGGGGGCTCCTACGAGCAGTACTTC

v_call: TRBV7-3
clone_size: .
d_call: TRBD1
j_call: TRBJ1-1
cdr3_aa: CASSLRAGTGSLNTEAFF
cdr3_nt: TGTGCCAGCAGCCTCCGCGCCGGGACAGGGAGTCTGAACACTGAAGCTTTCTTT

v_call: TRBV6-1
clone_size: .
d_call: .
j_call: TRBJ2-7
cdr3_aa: CARTRSSYEQYF
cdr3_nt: TGTGCCCGGACTCGTAGCTCCTACGAGCAGTACTTC

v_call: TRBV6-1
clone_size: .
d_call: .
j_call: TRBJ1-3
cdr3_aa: CASSEATGTSGNTIYF
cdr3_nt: TGTGCCAGCAGTGAAGCTACCGGGACCTCTGGAAACACCATATATTTT

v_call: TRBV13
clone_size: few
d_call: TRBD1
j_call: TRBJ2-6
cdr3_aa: CASSLVTGEWFSGANVLTF
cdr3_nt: TGTGCCAGCAGCTTAGTGACAGGGGAATGGTTCTCTGGGGCCAACGTCCTGACTTTC